In its sample, the clone carrying this T cell receptor (beta chain) was seen a few times. Its antigen is still unknown. Trimming took 6 bases from V and 1 from J, leaving 17 bases between them. Germline-derived CDR1 and CDR2 are SGHDT and YYEEEE. The CDR3 extends over 15 amino acids. The data derive from a study of cytomegalovirus exposure and HLA in healthy donors. Study-level findings and limits: It is likely that the observed cluster of highly shared sequence variants was a sequencing artifact. In terms of immune exposure information, only CMV serostatus was available. V- and J-gene trimming in TCR beta was tied to a missense DCLRE1C variant by an analysis performed later.

The PCR contained 60 Vbeta and 13 Jbeta primers. Using immunoSEQ multiplex PCR, the repertoire was profiled, and TCRdb retains in-frame clones only, with some absent. This sample carries 310,000 or so clones, approximately 90% of them seen once, and the ten largest clones take approximately 2%. The sequence came from a woman aged 18-29 years in good health and CMV-seronegative. The chain carries TRBV5-6 and TRBJ2-7; the D gene is possibly TRBD1 (5 bases). Sequenced input: PBMCs. The CDR3 bases are TGTGCCAGCACCTTAGGTACAGGCGGTTCCTACGAGCAGTACTTC. Translation gives CASTLGTGGSYEQYF.